A single sample is the source of the 17 T cell receptor beta chains below, sequenced in a study of cytomegalovirus exposure and HLA in healthy donors. PCR used 60 Vbeta primers and 13 Jbeta primers. Assay: immunoSEQ multiplex PCR; the TCRdb copy retains only in-frame clones and omits some. The data contain around 120,000 clones, less than 75% of them singletons. The specimen was PBMCs. The receptors here all came from a man aged 40-55 years in good health and CMV-seropositive.

V and J are TRBV5-6 and TRBJ1-5, with D possibly being TRBD1 (6 bases). V lost 3 bases and J 7 bases, leaving 23 bases between the germline ends. The CDR3 extends over 17 amino acids. The V gene's germline CDR1 is SGHDT and CDR2 YYEEEE. This CDR3 is CASSSFRAGAPGQPQHF. The DNA for the CDR3 is TGTGCCAGCAGCTCTTTTAGGGCAGGGGCCCCGGGGCAGCCCCAGCATTTT.

This clone was detected a few times. The chain joins TRBV7-2 to TRBJ2-7; tentative D call: TRBD1 (5 bases). Trimming removed 5 bases at V and 2 bases at J, with 7 bases between. The CDR3 runs 12 residues. The germline gives CDR1 SGHTA, CDR2 FQGNSA. The CDR3 bases are TGTGCCAGCAGCCGACAGACCTACGAGCAGTACGTC. This encodes CASSRQTYEQYV.

This chain joins TRBV28 and TRBJ2-1, with 10 nucleotides matching TRBD2. Germline V lookup: CDR1 MDHEN, CDR2 SYDVKM. The V segment lost 2 bases and the J segment 7 bases; nucleotides outside the gene matches: 5. CDR3 length equals 15 residues. DNA of the CDR3: TGTGCCAGCAGTTTAAAAAGCGGGAGGGTGAATGAGCAGTTCTTC. Translating it yields CASSLKSGRVNEQFF.

This clone was counted a few times. The J gene is TRBJ2-2, the V gene TRBV19, with TRBD1 matching 9 bases. Trimming cost V 6 bases and J 5 bases; bases outside gene matches: 10. This CDR3 is 16 amino acids long. Germline values: CDR1 LNHDA, CDR2 SQIVND (reference sequence). CDR3 DNA sequence: TGTGCCAGTAGGTTCGGGGGGACAGGGCGGACCGGGGAGCTGTTTTTT. Protein product: CASRFGGTGRTGELFF.

The chain combines TRBV5-1 with TRBJ2-5, with 9 bases aligning to TRBD2. The CDR3 has 13 amino acids. Germline V gene data show CDR1 as SGHRS and CDR2 as YFSETQ. J was trimmed by 4 bases and V by 7 bases; bases with no gene match: 5. The CDR3 nucleotides read TGCGCCAGCTTTTTGCGGGGGGGAGAGACCCAGTACTTC. Translating it yields CASFLRGGETQYF.

This clone has a single count. Other DNA sequences within the sample encode an identical CDR3. This sequence joins TRBV13 and TRBJ2-6; a possible D gene is TRBD2 (5 bases). The CDR3 contains 19 residues. V lost 0 bases, J lost 0 bases, and 15 bases lay in between. In germline, CDR1 is PRHDT, CDR2 FYEKMQ (reference sequence). The chain's CDR3 is CASSLGGRTRTSGANVLTF. The DNA of the CDR3 is TGTGCCAGCAGCTTAGGGGGCCGGACTCGAACCTCTGGGGCCAACGTCCTGACTTTC.

In its sample, this clone was seen once. V and J are TRBV15 and TRBJ1-5; 10 nucleotides agree with TRBD1. The CDR3 extends over 16 amino acids. Germline V gives CDR1 LNHNV, CDR2 YYDKDF (reference sequence). V trimming: 0 bases; J trimming: 10 bases; junction bases outside the gene matches: 9. The CDR3 coding sequence is TGTGCCACCAGCAGAGATCTAGGACAGGGGGTGGATCCCCAGCATTTT. Translated, it gives CATSRDLGQGVDPQHF.

A word on this clone: The same CDR3 also results from other DNA sequences found in this sample. The chain is built from TRBV9 and TRBJ1-1; D not certain. Germline values: CDR1 SGDLS, CDR2 YYNGEE. The CDR3 is made up of 12 amino acids. V was trimmed by 0 bases and J by 4 bases, leaving 4 bases between them. The CDR3 here is CASSVGGTEAFF. As DNA, the CDR3 is TGTGCCAGCAGCGTAGGAGGCACTGAAGCTTTCTTT. The complete variable domain, with remaining parts taken from reference TRBV9 and TRBJ1-1, reads DSGVTQTPKHLITATGQRVTLRCSPRSGDLSVYWYQQSLDQGLQFLIQYYNGEERAKGNILERFSAQQFPDLHSELNLSSLELGDSALYFCASSVGGTEAFFGQGTRLTVV.

The chain recombines TRBV5-1 with TRBJ1-1; D perhaps matches TRBD1 (6 bases). The length of the CDR3 is 16 residues. The ends were cut back, 0 bases at V and 5 bases at J, with 17 bases in the middle. Germline V gene lookup returns CDR1 SGHRS and CDR2 YFSETQ. CDR3 nucleotides: TGCGCCAGCAGCTTGGGGGAACAGGGAGCGGGAACTGAAGCTTTCTTT. It yields the protein CASSLGEQGAGTEAFF.

The genes are TRBV19 and TRBJ1-2; tentatively, D is TRBD1 (5 bases). The CDR3 totals 14 residues. V lost 3 bases, J lost 3 bases, and 11 bases lay in between. Germline assignment: CDR1 LNHDA and CDR2 SQIVND (reference sequence). CDR3 protein: CASSIGAADYGYTF. Written as DNA, the CDR3 is TGTGCCAGTAGTATTGGGGCGGCTGACTATGGCTACACCTTC.

The chain is built from TRBV4-3 and TRBJ2-2; 10 nucleotides line up with TRBD2. The CDR3 length is 17 residues. The germline CDR1 and CDR2 sequences are LGHNA and YSLEER. V lost 2 bases, J lost 2 bases, and 5 bases stayed unmatched. CDR3: CASSQLIAGGNTGELFF. CDR3 DNA: TGCGCCAGCAGCCAACTCATAGCGGGAGGAAACACCGGGGAGCTGTTTTTT.

In this sample, this clone turned up a few times. The genes are TRBV5-5 and TRBJ2-2, with 8 bases identical to TRBD1. Germline CDR1 SGHKS, CDR2 YYEKEE (reference sequence). CDR3 length equals 15 residues. The trim removed 4 bases at V and 1 base at J, leaving 3 bases unmatched. CDR3 bases: TGTGCCAGCAGCCAGGGGGCGGGGAACACCGGGGAGCTGTTTTTT. Protein sequence: CASSQGAGNTGELFF. The complete variable domain, with remaining parts taken from reference TRBV5-5 and TRBJ2-2, reads DAGVTQSPTHLIKTRGQQVTLRCSPISGHKSVSWYQQVLGQGPQFIFQYYEKEERGRGNFPDRFSARQFPNYSSELNVNALLLGDSALYLCASSQGAGNTGELFFGEGSRLTVL.

V and J are TRBV6-6 and TRBJ2-5; no definite D call. V lost 6 bases to trimming and J lost 2 bases, with 4 bases between them. The CDR3 consists of 11 residues. From germline, CDR1 is MNHNY and CDR2 SVGAGI (reference sequence). In DNA form, the CDR3 reads TGTGCCAGCAGCCCTCAAGAGACCCAGTACTTC. As protein: CASSPQETQYF.

The V call is TRBV11-2, the J call TRBJ2-7, with D perhaps matching TRBD2 (6 bases). Trimming cost V 2 bases and J 2 bases, with 10 bases left between them. The V gene's germline CDR1 is SGHAT and CDR2 FQNNGV. The CDR3 runs to 14 residues. CDR3 sequence: CASSLRAGPYEQYV. In DNA, the CDR3 is TGTGCCAGCAGCTTAAGAGCGGGCCCCTACGAGCAGTACGTC.

This clone was picked up a small number of times. The V gene is TRBV23-1, the J gene TRBJ2-7; weak D call: TRBD1 (6 bases). TRBV23-1 is classed as an ORF, of uncertain function. This CDR3 comprises 14 residues. The ends were cut back, 8 bases at V and 6 bases at J, with 20 bases in the middle. The CDR3 loop is CASSRQANLSEQYV. CDR3 DNA: TGCGCCAGCTCAAGACAGGCTAACCTAAGCGAGCAGTACGTC.

The chain links TRBV4-3 to TRBJ2-3; TRBD2 matches 8 bases. CDR3 length: 17 residues. Germline loops: CDR1 LGHNA, CDR2 YSLEER. V lost 4 bases and J lost 3; bases outside the gene matches: 12. The CDR3 DNA sequence: TGCGCCAGCAGCCTTGGTCGCGGGAGGAGTAGGACAGATACGCAGTATTTT. Protein product: CASSLGRGRSRTDTQYF.

This chain joins TRBV6-1 and TRBJ2-2; TRBD1 might be the D (6 bases). Germline V CDR1 and CDR2: MNHNS, SASEGT. V lost 6 bases to trimming and J lost 6 bases, with 11 bases between them. The CDR3 contains 13 residues. CDR3 DNA: TGTGCCAGCAGGGTGGGGGCTGCCGGGGAGCTGTTTTTT. Residues: CASRVGAAGELFF.